Following are 10 T cell receptor beta chains from one sample sequenced in a study of blood T cell repertoires in COVID-19. TCRdb's table, derived via immunoSEQ multiplex PCR, lists solely in-frame clones and lacks some. The profile shows roughly 300,000 clones, roughly 86% of them singletons. The sequenced sample was PBMCs or T cells enriched from blood (not recorded which). The source of these receptors is a woman between 25 and 40 years old who had recovered from COVID-19.

V is TRBV2 and J is TRBJ2-7; 7 bases fit TRBD2. CDR1 and CDR2 from the germline V gene are SNHLY and FYNNEI. J gave up 2 bases and V 4 bases, and 8 bases lay outside the gene matches. The CDR3 contains 15 residues. The CDR3 DNA is TGTGCCAGCAGTGGCGACGGGGGGTCTACCTACGAGCAGTACTTC. Residues: CASSGDGGSTYEQYF.

V is TRBV5-1 and J is TRBJ2-5; D not certain. Looked up from germline, CDR1 is SGHRS and CDR2 is YFSETQ. The germline V and J ends were trimmed by 4 bases and 0 bases, with 13 bases remaining between them. The CDR3 sequence is 15 residues long. The CDR3 sequence: CASSPVGPYQETQYF. DNA of the CDR3: TGCGCCAGCAGCCCGGTTGGGCCTTACCAAGAGACCCAGTACTTC. The full variable domain, with the rest looked up from reference TRBV5-1 and TRBJ2-5, is KAGVTQTPRYLIKTRGQQVTLSCSPISGHRSVSWYQQTPGQGLQFLFEYFSETQRNKGNFPGRFSGRQFSNSRSEMNVSTLELGDSALYLCASSPVGPYQETQYFGPGTRLLVL.

A remark on this clone: Sequence at one end of the junction differs from germline and may be a read error. This sequence joins TRBV11-2 and TRBJ2-2; D unclear. From germline, CDR1 is SGHAT and CDR2 FQNNGV. The CDR3 totals 14 residues. CDR3 in DNA: TGTGCCAGCAGTCCGCGTGACAACAGCGGGGAGCTGTTTTTT. Its translation is CASSPRDNSGELFF.

The CDR3 protein is CSVEDRRITGTSGLRTDTQYF. The CDR3 DNA is TGCAGCGTTGAAGATCGGAGAATTACCGGGACTAGCGGGTTACGCACAGATACGCAGTATTTT. The chain uses TRBV29-1 and TRBJ2-3, with TRBD2 matching 12 bases. The trim removed 0 bases at V and 1 base at J, leaving 17 bases unmatched. This CDR3 comprises 21 residues. Germline CDR1 and CDR2: SQVTM and ANQGSEA.

This chain joins TRBV7-6 and TRBJ2-2; D gene uncertain. The length of the CDR3 is 16 residues. Germline V gene sequence: CDR1 SGHVS, CDR2 FNYEAQ. Trimming pared 5 bases from V and 1 base from J, leaving 14 bases between. The CDR3 coding sequence is TGTGCCAGCAGCCTGCAGGAACTCCAGAACACCGGGGAGCTGTTTTTT. This translates into CASSLQELQNTGELFF.

The V gene is TRBV5-1, the J gene TRBJ2-1; maybe TRBD1 (6 bases). Trimming left V 4 bases short and J 6 bases short, with 17 bases between. The CDR3 contains 15 residues. CDR1 is SGHRS and CDR2 is YFSETQ in the germline V gene. CDR3 in DNA: TGCGCCAGCAGCGCCAGGGGTTCCCTTTTCAATGAGCAGTTCTTC. Protein sequence: CASSARGSLFNEQFF.

This clone has a single count. The chain combines TRBV19 with TRBJ2-7; D is possibly TRBD1 (6 bases). Germline CDR1 and CDR2: LNHDA and SQIVND (reference sequence). V was pared by 9 bases and J by 0 bases, with 18 bases between. CDR3 size: 15 residues. The CDR3 nucleotides are TGTGCCAGCAAGGAAGGGGGTTCTCACTCCTACGAGCAGTACTTC. It specifies CASKEGGSHSYEQYF.

This chain joins TRBV5-1 and TRBJ2-1, with 8 nucleotides matching TRBD1. With V trimmed by 5 bases and J by 10 bases, 8 bases remained unmatched. Germline V gene lookup returns CDR1 SGHRS and CDR2 YFSETQ. The CDR3 has 13 residues. CDR3 in amino acids: CASRTGQGAEQFF. DNA for the CDR3: TGCGCCAGCAGAACCGGACAGGGCGCAGAGCAGTTCTTC.

The chain joins TRBV10-3 to TRBJ1-5; maybe TRBD1 (5 bases). The ends were cut back, 10 bases at V and 7 bases at J, with 14 bases in the middle. Germline V gives CDR1 ENHRY, CDR2 SYGVKD. CDR3 length: 12 amino acids. The CDR3 region is CATQGDEQPQHF. The DNA of the CDR3 is TGTGCCACTCAGGGCGACGAACAGCCCCAGCATTTT.

The rearrangement links TRBV5-1 to TRBJ1-2; the match to TRBD1 covers 7 bases. This CDR3 is built from 12 residues. Per the germline V gene, CDR1 is SGHRS and CDR2 is YFSETQ. V gave up 3 bases and J gave up 4 bases; unmatched junction bases: 0. CDR3 region: CASSWDSYGYTF. Written as DNA, the CDR3 is TGCGCCAGCAGCTGGGACAGCTATGGCTACACCTTC.